The T cell receptor beta chain under discussion was sequenced for a study of Ad26.COV2.S vaccination and SARS-CoV-2 variants. Specified treatment: about 20 received Ad26.COV2.S at low or high dose, single or two shots; a few received placebo; per-sample allocation not given. All samples were drawn on day 63, counting from the first vaccine or placebo injection. TCRdb's copy holds only in-frame clones and misses some; the assay was immunoSEQ multiplex PCR. The data hold more than 300,000 clones, with less than 90% observed a single time. This CDR3 contains 14 residues. The input for sequencing was peripheral blood, taken in a trial of Ad26.COV2.S vaccine versus placebo. This chain uses TRBV21-1 with TRBJ2-4; the tabulated D call, TRBD1, remains unverified against the DNA. TRBV21-1 is listed as a pseudogene. This clonotype was obtained from a person aged 18 to 59 who received the Ad26.COV2.S COVID-19 vaccine or a placebo. The CDR3 spells CASRPATAKNIQYF. In DNA, the CDR3 is TGTGCCAGCCGCCCGGCGACAGCTAAAAACATTCAGTACTTC.